Below, 5 T cell receptor beta chains from the same sample are listed, as sequenced in a study of blood T cells in healthy people across ages. Through a sample-barcoded 5' primer and a J-beta primer mix, a second PCR was run for roughly 6 to 11 cycles. TCRdb reprocessed the 5' RACE reads via MiXCR and lists one record per CDR3 protein. Among 1.5 million to 2 million distinct CDR3 sequences listed, under 30% were seen once. Material: blood. The receptor source for this set is a woman under 40 in good health.

This clonotype was seen a handful of times. The chain uses TRBV6-2 or TRBV6-3 and TRBJ2-3; no definite D call. The CDR3 has 14 amino acids. The V end lost 6 bases, the J end lost 7 bases, and 17 bases lay between the germline ends. Germline V lookup: CDR1 MNHEY, CDR2 SVGEGT. The CDR3 DNA sequence: TGTGCCAGCAGCCGCTACACCGTAGACTATACGCAGTATTTT. This encodes CASSRYTVDYTQYF.

Concerning this clonotype itself: One end of the junction is discordant with germline, which a read error may explain. V usage is TRBV29-1 and J usage is TRBJ2-2; 9 bases are a match to TRBD1. The CDR3 consists of 15 residues. Germline assignment: CDR1 SQVTM and CDR2 ANQGSEA. CDR3 bases: TGCAGCGGGAGCCCGGGACAGGGAGGGACCGGGGAGCTGTTGTTT. Translated: CSGSPGQGGTGELLF.

The chain combines TRBV28 with TRBJ2-5; D remains ambiguous. The V gene's germline CDR1 is MDHEN and CDR2 SYDVKM. V shed 6 bases and J shed 1 base, with 18 bases lying between them. CDR3 length: 16 residues. CDR3 DNA sequence: TGTGCCAGCAGCACACCCCGGACGGCACTCCAAGAGACCCAGTACTTC. This encodes CASSTPRTALQETQYF.

The chain has TRBV4-1 and TRBJ1-5; D not certain. V gave up 1 base and J gave up 4 bases, with 14 bases separating them. Germline V gives CDR1 MGHRA, CDR2 YSYEKL. CDR3 length: 16 amino acids. CDR3 nucleotide sequence: TGCGCCAGCAGCCAAGTAGACGGGGAGGATAATCAGCCCCAGCATTTT. Its translation: CASSQVDGEDNQPQHF.

This clonotype came up a few times. The V gene is TRBV7-9, the J gene TRBJ1-4; D call uncertain. Germline CDR1 and CDR2: SEHNR and FQNEAQ (reference sequence). The CDR3 length is 14 residues. Trimming shortened V by 3 bases and J by 4 bases, and 9 bases separated the two germline ends. CDR3 nucleotides: TGTGCCAGCAGCTTCCAACGGGGTAATGAAAAACTGTTTTTT. Translated, it gives CASSFQRGNEKLFF.